This entry concerns a single T cell receptor (beta chain). Random hexamers were used to reverse transcribe about 0.5 to 1 ug of RNA. TCRdb reprocessed the immunoSEQ multiplex PCR reads via MiXCR and lists one record per CDR3 protein. Among about 210,000 distinct CDR3 sequences listed, around 96% were seen once. Deletions cut 8 bases from V and 2 bases from J, with 13 bases between. Looked up from germline, CDR1 is MNHEY and CDR2 is SMNVEV (reference sequence). This CDR3 spans 14 amino acids. This sample was included in a study of CD8 T cells in Susac syndrome. The sequence was collected from a human donor with multiple sclerosis. Sequencing used CD4+ T cells from PBMCs. The chain is built from TRBV27 and TRBJ1-5; TRBD1 is a possible D gene (6 bases). The chain's CDR3 is CASRQDSGNQPQHF. CDR3 sequence (DNA): TGTGCCAGCCGTCAGGACAGTGGCAATCAGCCCCAGCATTTT.